This record looks at one T cell receptor beta chain sequence and its context. V was cut by 4 bases and J by 3 bases, with 14 bases left in between. Germline assignment: CDR1 SGHNT and CDR2 YYREEE (reference sequence). This CDR3 contains 15 residues. As handled by the study authors: Reference gene primer amplification in the assay estimated nucleated cell counts. This table comes from immunoSEQ multiplex PCR, and its TCRdb copy is limited to in-frame clones, with some not included. V, J and clone size derive from that table, while D and trimming were established from the DNA sequence. Counted here are 250,000 or so clones, more than 75% occurring once; the ten biggest clones make up around 0.98%. This specimen comes from a study of blood T cell repertoires in COVID-19. Background on the study: COVID-19 samples, acute and convalescent, were from the United States, Italy and Spain. The analysed material was cDNA or gDNA that came from T cells, B-cell-depleted T cells, or PBMCs.

Sequenced sample: peripheral blood. The genes are TRBV5-4 and TRBJ1-3; tentatively, D is TRBD1 (5 bases). The sequence was obtained from a middle-aged woman who had recovered from COVID-19. CDR3 in amino acids: CASSLHPGGGNTIYF. CDR3 sequence (DNA): TGTGCCAGCAGCCTCCACCCCGGGGGTGGAAACACCATATATTTT.